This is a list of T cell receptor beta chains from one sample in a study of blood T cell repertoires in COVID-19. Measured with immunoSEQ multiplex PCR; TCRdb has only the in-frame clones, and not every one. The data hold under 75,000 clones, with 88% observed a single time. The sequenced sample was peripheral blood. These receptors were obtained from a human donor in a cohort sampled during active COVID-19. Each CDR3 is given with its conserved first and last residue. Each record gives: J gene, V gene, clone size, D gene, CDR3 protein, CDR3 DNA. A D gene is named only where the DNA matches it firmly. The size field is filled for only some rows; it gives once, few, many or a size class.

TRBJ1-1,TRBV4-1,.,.,CASSQEVRAEAFF,TGCGCCAGCAGCCAAGAGGTGAGGGCTGAAGCTTTCTTT
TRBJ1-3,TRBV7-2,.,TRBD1,CASSSNTGGIGNTIYF,TGTGCCAGCAGCTCTAATACAGGGGGAATAGGAAACACCATATATTTT
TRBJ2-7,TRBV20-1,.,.,CSARDTYEQYF,TGCAGTGCCCGGGACACCTACGAGCAGTACTTC
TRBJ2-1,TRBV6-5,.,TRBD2,CASSYSGLGVHEQFF,TGTGCCAGCAGTTACTCGGGACTAGGTGTGCATGAGCAATTCTTC
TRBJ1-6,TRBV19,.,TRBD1,CASSPRTGGANSPLHF,TGTGCCAGTAGTCCCCGGACAGGGGGCGCGAATTCACCCCTCCACTTT
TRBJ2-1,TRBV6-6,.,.,CASRGTAGANEQFF,TGTGCCAGCAGGGGGACTGCCGGGGCCAATGAGCAGTTCTTC
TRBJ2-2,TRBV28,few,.,CASLRGSLWRGRPGELFF,TGTGCCAGCCTCCGCGGTAGTTTATGGAGAGGGAGGCCCGGGGAGCTGTTTTTT
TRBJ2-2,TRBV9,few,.,CASSVASGGGDEELFF,TGTGCCAGCAGCGTAGCGAGTGGTGGAGGAGACGAAGAGCTGTTTTTT
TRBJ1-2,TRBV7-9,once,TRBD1,CASSSGTVYGYTF,TGTGCCAGCAGCTCAGGGACAGTGTATGGCTACACCTTC
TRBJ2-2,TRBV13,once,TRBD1,CASSGGQGLPGELFF,TGTGCCAGCAGCGGGGGACAGGGGCTTCCCGGGGAGCTGTTTTTT
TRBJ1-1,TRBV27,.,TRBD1,CASRGQGRTEAFF,TGTGCCAGCAGAGGACAGGGGCGGACTGAAGCTTTCTTT
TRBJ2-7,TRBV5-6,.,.,CVPTEQTYEQYF,TGTGTTCCTACGGAACAGACCTACGAGCAGTACTTC
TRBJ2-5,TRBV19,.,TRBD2,CASSAVAGPETQYF,TGTGCCAGTAGTGCCGTAGCGGGACCAGAGACCCAGTACTTC
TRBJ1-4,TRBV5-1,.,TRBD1,CASSLQGPTNEKLFF,TGCGCCAGCAGCTTACAGGGGCCGACTAATGAAAAACTGTTTTTT
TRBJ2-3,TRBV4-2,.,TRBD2,CASSQDRGGSRRDTQYF,TGTGCCAGCAGCCAAGATCGGGGGGGGTCCCGGAGAGATACGCAGTATTTT
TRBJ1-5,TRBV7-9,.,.,CASSLAVLGSNQPQHF,TGTGCCAGCAGCTTAGCAGTACTAGGGTCAAATCAGCCCCAGCATTTT